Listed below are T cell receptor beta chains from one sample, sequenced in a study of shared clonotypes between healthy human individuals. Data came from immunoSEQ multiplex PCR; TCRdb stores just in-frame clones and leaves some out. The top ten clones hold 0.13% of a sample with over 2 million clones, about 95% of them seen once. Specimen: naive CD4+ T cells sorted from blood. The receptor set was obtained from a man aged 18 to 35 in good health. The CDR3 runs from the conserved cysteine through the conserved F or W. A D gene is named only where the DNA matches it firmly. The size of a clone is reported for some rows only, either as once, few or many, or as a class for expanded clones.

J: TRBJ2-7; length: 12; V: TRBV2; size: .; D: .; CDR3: CASSEGADVQYF; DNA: TGTGCCAGCAGTGAAGGGGCAGACGTGCAGTACTTC
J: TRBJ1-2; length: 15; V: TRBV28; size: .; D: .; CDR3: CASSLPGDGNYGYTF; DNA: TGTGCCAGCAGTTTACCTGGGGATGGGAACTATGGCTACACCTTC
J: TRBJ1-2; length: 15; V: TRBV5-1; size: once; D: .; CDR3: CASSLASDSNYGYTF; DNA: TGCGCCAGCAGCTTGGCCTCCGACAGCAACTATGGCTACACCTTC
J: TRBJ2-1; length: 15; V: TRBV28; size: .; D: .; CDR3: CASSPLPGNRNEQFF; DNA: TGTGCCAGCAGTCCCCTCCCGGGCAATAGAAATGAGCAGTTCTTC
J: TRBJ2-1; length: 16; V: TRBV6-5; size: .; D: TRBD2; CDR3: CASSYLAESSYNEQFF; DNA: TGTGCCAGCAGTTATCTAGCGGAAAGCTCCTACAATGAGCAGTTCTTC
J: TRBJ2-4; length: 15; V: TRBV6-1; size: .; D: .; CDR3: CASSAKQLAKNIQYF; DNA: TGTGCCAGCAGTGCAAAACAGTTAGCCAAAAACATTCAGTACTTC
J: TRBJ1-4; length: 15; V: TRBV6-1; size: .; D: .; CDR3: CASRGIGAYNEKLFF; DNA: TGTGCCAGCAGGGGCATTGGAGCCTATAATGAAAAACTGTTTTTT
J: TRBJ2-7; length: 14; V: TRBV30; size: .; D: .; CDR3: CACMGRQSSYEQYF; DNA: TGTGCCTGCATGGGACGCCAGAGCTCCTACGAGCAGTACTTC
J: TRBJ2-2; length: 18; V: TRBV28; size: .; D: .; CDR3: CASIVPPGSGARTGELFF; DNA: TGTGCCAGCATCGTGCCGCCCGGGTCGGGGGCGCGCACCGGGGAGCTGTTTTTT
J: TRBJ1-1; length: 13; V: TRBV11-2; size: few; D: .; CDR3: CASSFRENTEAFF; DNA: TGTGCCAGCAGCTTCAGGGAGAACACTGAAGCTTTCTTT
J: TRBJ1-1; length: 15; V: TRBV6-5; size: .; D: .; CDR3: CASNRGQRENTEAFF; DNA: TGTGCCAGCAACCGGGGTCAGAGAGAGAACACTGAAGCTTTCTTT
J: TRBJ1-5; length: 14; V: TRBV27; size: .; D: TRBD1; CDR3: CASGLDRGGQPQHF; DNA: TGTGCCAGCGGCCTGGACAGGGGCGGTCAGCCCCAGCATTTT
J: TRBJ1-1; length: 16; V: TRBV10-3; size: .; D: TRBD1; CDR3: CAISAFSTGVNTEAFF; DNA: TGTGCCATCAGTGCGTTCTCGACAGGGGTGAACACTGAAGCTTTCTTT
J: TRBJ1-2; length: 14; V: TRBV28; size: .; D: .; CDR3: CASSFGPSVYGYTF; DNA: TGTGCCAGCAGTTTTGGTCCCAGTGTCTATGGCTACACCTTC
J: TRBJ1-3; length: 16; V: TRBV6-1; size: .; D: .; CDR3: CASSEALGSSGNTIYF; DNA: TGTGCCAGCAGTGAAGCTTTGGGGTCTTCTGGAAACACCATATATTTT
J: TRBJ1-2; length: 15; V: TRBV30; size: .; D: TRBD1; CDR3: CAWAPSDRDNYGYTF; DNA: TGTGCCTGGGCGCCCTCGGACAGGGATAACTATGGCTACACCTTC
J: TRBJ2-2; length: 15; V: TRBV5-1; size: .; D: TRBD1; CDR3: CASSFGDRNTGELFF; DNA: TGCGCCAGCAGCTTCGGGGACAGGAACACCGGGGAGCTGTTTTTT
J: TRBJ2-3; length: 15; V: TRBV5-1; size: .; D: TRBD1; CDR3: CASRPGQSSTDTQYF; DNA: TGCGCCAGCCGGCCGGGACAGTCTAGCACAGATACGCAGTATTTT
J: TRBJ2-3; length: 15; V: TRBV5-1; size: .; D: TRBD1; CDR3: CASSPTGGWTDTQYF; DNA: TGCGCCAGCAGCCCGACAGGGGGTTGGACAGATACGCAGTATTTT
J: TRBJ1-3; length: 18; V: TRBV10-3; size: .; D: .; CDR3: CAISESFNDESSGNTIYF; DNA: TGTGCCATCAGTGAGTCCTTCAATGACGAGAGCTCTGGAAACACCATATATTTT
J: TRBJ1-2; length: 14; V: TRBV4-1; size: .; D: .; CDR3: CASSREGGGYGYTF; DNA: TGCGCCAGCAGCCGGGAAGGGGGTGGCTATGGCTACACCTTC
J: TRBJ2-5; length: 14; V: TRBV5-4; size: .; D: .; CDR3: CASSRGQNQETQYF; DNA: TGTGCCAGCAGCCGGGGACAAAACCAAGAGACCCAGTACTTC
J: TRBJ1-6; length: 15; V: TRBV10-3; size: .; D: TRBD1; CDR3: CAISEGTGVNSPLHF; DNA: TGTGCCATCAGTGAGGGGACAGGAGTGAATTCACCCCTCCACTTT
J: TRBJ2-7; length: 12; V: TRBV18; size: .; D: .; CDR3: CASSPQGVEQYF; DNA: TGTGCCAGCTCACCACAGGGTGTTGAGCAGTACTTC
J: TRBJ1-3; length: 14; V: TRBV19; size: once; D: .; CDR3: CASSVDSSGNTIYF; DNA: TGTGCCAGTAGCGTCGACAGCTCTGGAAACACCATATATTTT
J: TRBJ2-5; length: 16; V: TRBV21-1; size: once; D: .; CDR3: CASSKATTSGQETQYF; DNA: TGTGCCAGCAGCAAAGCGACGACTAGCGGTCAAGAGACCCAGTACTTC
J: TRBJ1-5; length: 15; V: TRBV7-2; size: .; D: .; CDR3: CASSLTQGPNQPQHF; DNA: TGTGCCAGCAGCCTGACTCAGGGACCCAATCAGCCCCAGCATTTT
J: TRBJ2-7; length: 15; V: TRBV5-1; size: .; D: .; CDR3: CASRIGHESSYEQYF; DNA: TGCGCCAGCAGGATTGGGCACGAGAGCTCCTACGAGCAGTACTTC
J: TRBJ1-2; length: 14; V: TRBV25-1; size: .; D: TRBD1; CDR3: CASSVHTGVDGYTF; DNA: TGTGCCAGCAGTGTCCATACAGGGGTGGATGGCTACACCTTC
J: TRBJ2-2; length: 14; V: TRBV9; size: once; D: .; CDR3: CASSVTSTAGELFF; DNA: TGTGCCAGCAGCGTTACGAGTACAGCGGGGGAGCTGTTTTTT
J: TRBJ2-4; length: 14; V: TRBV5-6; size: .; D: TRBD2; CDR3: CASSLSSGGGIQYF; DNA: TGTGCCAGCAGCTTGTCTAGCGGGGGCGGCATTCAGTACTTC
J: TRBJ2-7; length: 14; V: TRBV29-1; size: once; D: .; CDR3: CSVEPVQGSYEQYF; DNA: TGCAGCGTTGAGCCGGTCCAGGGGTCCTACGAGCAGTACTTC
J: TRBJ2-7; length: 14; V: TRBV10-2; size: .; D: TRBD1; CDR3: CASRRGTGFYEQYF; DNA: TGCGCCAGCAGGAGGGGGACAGGGTTTTACGAGCAGTACTTC
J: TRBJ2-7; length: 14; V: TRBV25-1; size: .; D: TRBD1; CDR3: CASSEGDRTYEQYF; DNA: TGTGCCAGCAGTGAAGGGGACAGAACCTACGAGCAGTACTTC
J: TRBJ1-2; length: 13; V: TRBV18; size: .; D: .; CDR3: CASSPADSYGYTF; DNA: TGTGCCAGCTCACCGGCGGATAGCTATGGCTACACCTTC
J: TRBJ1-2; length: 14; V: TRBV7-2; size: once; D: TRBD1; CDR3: CASRTGDRAYGYTF; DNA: TGTGCCAGCAGAACCGGGGACAGGGCCTATGGCTACACCTTC
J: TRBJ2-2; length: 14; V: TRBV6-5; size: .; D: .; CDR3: CASSYYRDTGELFF; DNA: TGTGCCAGCAGTTACTACCGGGACACCGGGGAGCTGTTTTTT
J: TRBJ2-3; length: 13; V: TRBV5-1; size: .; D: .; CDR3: CASRRTSTDTQYF; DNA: TGCGCCAGCAGACGGACCAGCACAGATACGCAGTATTTT
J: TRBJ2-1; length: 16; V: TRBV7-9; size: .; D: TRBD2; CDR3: CASSPLGGVNLNEQFF; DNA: TGTGCCAGCAGCCCTCTCGGGGGGGTAAACCTTAATGAGCAGTTCTTC
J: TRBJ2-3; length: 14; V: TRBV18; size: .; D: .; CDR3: CASSPARARDTQYF; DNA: TGTGCCAGCTCACCAGCCAGGGCGCGGGATACGCAGTATTTT
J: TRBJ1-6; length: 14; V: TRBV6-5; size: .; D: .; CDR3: CASSEEGYNSPLHF; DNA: TGTGCCAGCAGCGAAGAGGGTTATAATTCACCCCTCCACTTT
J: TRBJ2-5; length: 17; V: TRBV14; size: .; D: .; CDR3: CASQPRYLALYQETQYF; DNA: TGTGCCAGCCAGCCAAGATATCTAGCTTTGTACCAAGAGACCCAGTACTTC
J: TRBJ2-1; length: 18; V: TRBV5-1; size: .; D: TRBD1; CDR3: CASSLNLPGGISYNEQFF; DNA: TGCGCCAGCAGCTTGAACCTCCCAGGGGGCATATCCTACAATGAGCAGTTCTTC
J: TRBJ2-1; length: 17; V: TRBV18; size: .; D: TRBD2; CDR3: CASSWGLAGEGYNEQFF; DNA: TGTGCCAGCTCATGGGGACTAGCGGGAGAGGGATACAATGAGCAGTTCTTC
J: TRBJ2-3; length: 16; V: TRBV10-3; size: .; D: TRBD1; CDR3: CAISESGQGITDTQYF; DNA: TGTGCCATCAGTGAGTCGGGACAGGGGATTACAGATACGCAGTATTTT
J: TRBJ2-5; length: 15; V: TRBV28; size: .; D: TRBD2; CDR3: CASSLPLGLAGTQYF; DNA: TGTGCCAGCAGTTTGCCCCTGGGACTAGCGGGGACCCAGTACTTC
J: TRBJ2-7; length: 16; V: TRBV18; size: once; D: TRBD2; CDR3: CASSPGLAGEGHEQYF; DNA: TGTGCCAGCTCACCTGGCCTAGCGGGAGAAGGTCACGAGCAGTACTTC
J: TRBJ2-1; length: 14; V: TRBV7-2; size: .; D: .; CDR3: CASSALTGGNEQFF; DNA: TGTGCCAGCAGCGCACTGACTGGGGGAAATGAGCAGTTCTTC
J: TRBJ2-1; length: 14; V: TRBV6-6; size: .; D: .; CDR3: CASSQPTGRNEQFF; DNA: TGTGCCAGCAGTCAACCGACAGGGAGGAATGAGCAGTTCTTC
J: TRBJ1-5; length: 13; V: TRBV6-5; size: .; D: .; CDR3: CASRSRPDQPQHF; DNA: TGTGCCAGCAGATCTCGGCCCGATCAGCCCCAGCATTTT
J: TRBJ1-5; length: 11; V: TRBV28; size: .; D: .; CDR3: CASRTNQPQHF; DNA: TGTGCCAGCAGGACAAATCAGCCCCAGCATTTT
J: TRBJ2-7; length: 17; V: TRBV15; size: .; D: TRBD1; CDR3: CATSRDRRTGEYYEQYF; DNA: TGTGCCACCAGCAGAGATAGACGGACAGGGGAATACTACGAGCAGTACTTC
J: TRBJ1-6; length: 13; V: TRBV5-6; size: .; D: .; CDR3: CASSSDSISPLHF; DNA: TGTGCCAGCAGCTCGGATAGCATCTCACCCCTCCACTTT
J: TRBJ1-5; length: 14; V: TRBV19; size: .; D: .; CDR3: CASSLRELNQPQHF; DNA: TGTGCCAGTAGTCTCCGGGAGCTTAATCAGCCCCAGCATTTT
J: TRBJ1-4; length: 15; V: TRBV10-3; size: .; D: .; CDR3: CAISESLATNEKLFF; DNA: TGTGCCATCAGTGAGTCATTGGCAACTAATGAAAAACTGTTTTTT